The rows below give T cell receptor beta chains drawn from one sample of a study of OX40 agonist ivuxolimab in advanced cancers. Libraries were prepared by immunoSEQ multiplex PCR; TCRdb keeps only in-frame clonotypes and omits some of them. The sample includes tens of thousands of clones, 82% seen only once; the top ten take 4% to 6%. The sample consisted of CD4+ or CD8+ T cells sorted from blood, taken in a trial of the OX40 agonist ivuxolimab. Receptors originate from an adult with an advanced solid tumor such as melanoma, head and neck, liver or kidney cancer. The CDR3 runs from the conserved cysteine through the conserved F or W. D genes are given only for firm matches. Clone size, where shown, is once, few, many, or a class for clones that have expanded.

J gene: TRBJ2-5; V gene: TRBV6-5; clone size: -; D gene: -; CDR3 protein: CASSYFGETQYF; CDR3 DNA: TGTGCCAGCAGTTACTTTGGAGAGACCCAGTACTTC
J gene: TRBJ1-4; V gene: TRBV28; clone size: medium-sized; D gene: TRBD1; CDR3 protein: CASSRGQGREKLFF; CDR3 DNA: TGTGCCAGCAGTAGGGGACAGGGGAGGGAAAAACTGTTTTTT
J gene: TRBJ2-5; V gene: TRBV6-5; clone size: -; D gene: -; CDR3 protein: CASSYMSGTQYF; CDR3 DNA: TGTGCCAGCAGTTACATGAGTGGGACCCAGTACTTC
J gene: TRBJ2-6; V gene: TRBV6-1; clone size: -; D gene: -; CDR3 protein: CASSGTEGKSGANVLTF; CDR3 DNA: TGTGCCAGCAGTGGGACTGAGGGAAAGTCTGGGGCCAACGTCCTGACTTTC
J gene: TRBJ2-5; V gene: TRBV6-1; clone size: -; D gene: TRBD2; CDR3 protein: CASKPGLDLWETQYF; CDR3 DNA: TGTGCCAGCAAACCCGGACTAGACCTTTGGGAGACCCAGTACTTC
J gene: TRBJ1-4; V gene: TRBV18; clone size: once; D gene: -; CDR3 protein: CASSPPTGVNEKLFF; CDR3 DNA: TGTGCCAGCTCCCCACCGACAGGAGTTAATGAAAAACTGTTTTTT
J gene: TRBJ2-7; V gene: TRBV19; clone size: -; D gene: TRBD1; CDR3 protein: CASSHGDRGYEQYF; CDR3 DNA: TGTGCCAGTAGTCACGGTGACAGGGGTTACGAGCAGTACTTC
J gene: TRBJ2-1; V gene: TRBV29-1; clone size: -; D gene: TRBD1; CDR3 protein: CSGRDRGTNEQFF; CDR3 DNA: TGCAGCGGACGGGACAGGGGGACCAATGAGCAGTTCTTC
J gene: TRBJ2-7; V gene: TRBV19; clone size: -; D gene: TRBD2; CDR3 protein: CASGTSGIYEQYF; CDR3 DNA: TGTGCCAGCGGGACTAGCGGCATCTACGAGCAGTACTTC
J gene: TRBJ1-3; V gene: TRBV11-2; clone size: few; D gene: -; CDR3 protein: CASSSVVSGNTIYF; CDR3 DNA: TGTGCCAGCAGCTCGGTTGTATCTGGAAACACCATATATTTT
J gene: TRBJ1-5; V gene: TRBV16; clone size: -; D gene: -; CDR3 protein: CASSQLSGQGRFGQPQHF; CDR3 DNA: TGTGCCAGCAGCCAATTAAGCGGGCAGGGTAGGTTCGGGCAGCCCCAGCATTTT
J gene: TRBJ1-1; V gene: TRBV7-2; clone size: once; D gene: -; CDR3 protein: CASSFGLNSGEAFF; CDR3 DNA: TGTGCCAGCAGCTTTGGGCTGAATTCGGGTGAAGCTTTCTTT
J gene: TRBJ1-3; V gene: TRBV29-1; clone size: -; D gene: -; CDR3 protein: CSVGDGSGNTIYF; CDR3 DNA: TGCAGCGTTGGGGACGGCTCTGGAAACACCATATATTTT
J gene: TRBJ1-2; V gene: TRBV6-1; clone size: -; D gene: -; CDR3 protein: CASSEDPRTYGYTF; CDR3 DNA: TGTGCCAGCAGTGAAGACCCGCGAACCTATGGCTACACCTTC
J gene: TRBJ2-1; V gene: TRBV19; clone size: -; D gene: -; CDR3 protein: CASTKWVASSYNEQFF; CDR3 DNA: TGTGCCAGTACTAAGTGGGTAGCGAGCTCCTACAATGAGCAGTTCTTC
J gene: TRBJ2-3; V gene: TRBV28; clone size: -; D gene: TRBD2; CDR3 protein: CASSLIGTSGDTDTQYF; CDR3 DNA: TGTGCCAGCAGTTTGATCGGGACTAGCGGGGACACAGATACGCAGTATTTT
J gene: TRBJ2-5; V gene: TRBV4-3; clone size: -; D gene: -; CDR3 protein: CASSYRRQLETQYF; CDR3 DNA: TGCGCCAGCAGCTATCGAAGGCAATTAGAGACCCAGTACTTC
J gene: TRBJ1-2; V gene: TRBV10-3; clone size: -; D gene: -; CDR3 protein: CASGQSGYTF; CDR3 DNA: TGTGCCTCCGGACAGTCTGGCTACACCTTC
J gene: TRBJ2-7; V gene: TRBV28; clone size: -; D gene: TRBD2; CDR3 protein: CASSSIPGLATRSYEQYF; CDR3 DNA: TGTGCCAGCAGTTCTATCCCGGGACTAGCGACCCGCTCCTACGAGCAGTACTTC
J gene: TRBJ1-5; V gene: TRBV5-1; clone size: -; D gene: -; CDR3 protein: CASSLDTAEGQPQHF; CDR3 DNA: TGCGCCAGCAGCTTGGATACGGCAGAGGGTCAGCCCCAGCATTTT
J gene: TRBJ1-5; V gene: TRBV5-4; clone size: -; D gene: -; CDR3 protein: CASSLEVDQPQHF; CDR3 DNA: TGTGCCAGCAGCTTGGAGGTGGATCAGCCCCAGCATTTT
J gene: TRBJ2-7; V gene: TRBV18; clone size: -; D gene: -; CDR3 protein: CASSAGGKYEQYF; CDR3 DNA: TGTGCCAGCTCAGCAGGGGGGAAGTACGAGCAGTACTTC
J gene: TRBJ2-7; V gene: TRBV29-1; clone size: -; D gene: -; CDR3 protein: CSVGGGSYEQYF; CDR3 DNA: TGCAGCGTTGGGGGGGGCTCGTACGAGCAGTACTTC
J gene: TRBJ2-6; V gene: TRBV4-1; clone size: few; D gene: -; CDR3 protein: CASSLEQGAGANVLTF; CDR3 DNA: TGCGCCAGCAGCCTAGAACAGGGCGCTGGGGCCAACGTCCTGACTTTC
J gene: TRBJ2-2; V gene: TRBV4-3; clone size: once; D gene: TRBD2; CDR3 protein: CASSQEGLAASNTGELFF; CDR3 DNA: TGCGCCAGCAGCCAAGAAGGACTAGCGGCCTCGAACACCGGGGAGCTGTTTTTT
J gene: TRBJ2-3; V gene: TRBV7-9; clone size: -; D gene: TRBD1; CDR3 protein: CASSLVKRGHYF; CDR3 DNA: TGTGCCAGCAGCCTCGTTAAGAGGGGGCACTATTTT
J gene: TRBJ1-2; V gene: TRBV9; clone size: once; D gene: -; CDR3 protein: CASRAQPAGSAAGYTF; CDR3 DNA: TGTGCCAGCAGGGCCCAACCGGCAGGGTCTGCTGCTGGCTACACCTTC
J gene: TRBJ1-3; V gene: TRBV28; clone size: -; D gene: -; CDR3 protein: CASSSTPRFSGNTIYF; CDR3 DNA: TGTGCCAGCAGTTCAACCCCTCGATTCTCTGGAAACACCATATATTTT
J gene: TRBJ2-7; V gene: TRBV6-6; clone size: -; D gene: TRBD2; CDR3 protein: CASRPTSGSTGEQYF; CDR3 DNA: TGTGCCAGCAGGCCGACTAGCGGGTCTACCGGGGAGCAGTACTTC
J gene: TRBJ1-1; V gene: TRBV7-2; clone size: -; D gene: -; CDR3 protein: CASSFGERAAFF; CDR3 DNA: TGTGCCAGCAGCTTTGGGGAAAGGGCAGCTTTCTTT
J gene: TRBJ1-5; V gene: TRBV18; clone size: -; D gene: -; CDR3 protein: CASSPGSEQPQHF; CDR3 DNA: TGTGCCAGCTCACCAGGTTCGGAACAGCCCCAGCATTTT
J gene: TRBJ1-4; V gene: TRBV7-6; clone size: -; D gene: -; CDR3 protein: CASSSGLINEKLFF; CDR3 DNA: TGTGCCAGCAGCTCGGGACTGATTAATGAAAAACTGTTTTTT
J gene: TRBJ1-6; V gene: TRBV6-1; clone size: -; D gene: -; CDR3 protein: CASSEVQPDSYNSPLHF; CDR3 DNA: TGTGCCAGCAGTGAAGTCCAACCCGACTCCTATAATTCACCCCTCCACTTT
J gene: TRBJ1-3; V gene: TRBV27; clone size: -; D gene: TRBD1; CDR3 protein: CASRETGGGNTIYF; CDR3 DNA: TGTGCCAGCAGGGAGACAGGGGGAGGAAACACCATATATTTT
J gene: TRBJ2-7; V gene: TRBV2; clone size: -; D gene: -; CDR3 protein: CASSLHGGSYEQYF; CDR3 DNA: TGTGCCAGCAGCCTTCACGGGGGCTCCTACGAGCAGTACTTC
J gene: TRBJ1-6; V gene: TRBV25-1; clone size: few; D gene: -; CDR3 protein: CASNRGYYNSPLHF; CDR3 DNA: TGTGCCAGCAACCGGGGTTACTATAATTCACCCCTCCACTTT
J gene: TRBJ1-5; V gene: TRBV5-8; clone size: -; D gene: -; CDR3 protein: CASSLAGDNQPQHF; CDR3 DNA: TGTGCCAGCAGCTTGGCAGGGGACAATCAGCCCCAGCATTTT
J gene: TRBJ2-2; V gene: TRBV7-2; clone size: -; D gene: TRBD1; CDR3 protein: CASSLGGTGYTGELFF; CDR3 DNA: TGTGCCAGCAGCTTAGGAGGGACAGGGTACACCGGGGAGCTGTTTTTT
J gene: TRBJ2-7; V gene: TRBV4-1; clone size: -; D gene: -; CDR3 protein: CASSYEQYF; CDR3 DNA: TGCGCCTCATCCTACGAGCAGTACTTC
J gene: TRBJ2-2; V gene: TRBV4-2; clone size: -; D gene: -; CDR3 protein: CASSQDSGSLAGELFF; CDR3 DNA: TGTGCCAGCAGCCAAGACTCTGGATCCTTGGCCGGGGAGCTGTTTTTT
J gene: TRBJ2-7; V gene: TRBV7-2; clone size: -; D gene: -; CDR3 protein: CASSLAQGHEQYF; CDR3 DNA: TGTGCCAGCAGCTTAGCGCAGGGGCACGAGCAGTACTTC
J gene: TRBJ2-1; V gene: TRBV5-4; clone size: once; D gene: TRBD2; CDR3 protein: CASSLTPTSGSGSEQFF; CDR3 DNA: TGTGCCAGCAGCTTGACCCCGACTAGCGGGAGTGGGAGTGAGCAGTTCTTC
J gene: TRBJ1-6; V gene: TRBV19; clone size: -; D gene: TRBD1; CDR3 protein: CASWDRGNYNSPLHF; CDR3 DNA: TGTGCCTCTTGGGACAGGGGGAATTATAATTCACCCCTCCACTTT
J gene: TRBJ2-1; V gene: TRBV5-1; clone size: -; D gene: -; CDR3 protein: CASSLQPPYNEQFF; CDR3 DNA: TGCGCCAGCAGCTTGCAGCCCCCCTACAATGAGCAGTTCTTC
J gene: TRBJ2-5; V gene: TRBV5-1; clone size: -; D gene: -; CDR3 protein: CASSPGSQETQYF; CDR3 DNA: TGCGCCAGCAGCCCCGGGAGCCAAGAGACCCAGTACTTC